This TCR beta chain came from a study of brain T cells in children with intractable seizures. Libraries were prepared by immunoSEQ multiplex PCR; TCRdb keeps only in-frame clonotypes and omits some of them. The sample yields about 340,000 clones, nearly 95% seen once. The time point was: blood from clinic visit 5 months post-surgery; TSC patient then seizure free. The ends were cut back, 3 bases at V and 1 base at J, with 13 bases in the middle. Germline V CDR1 and CDR2: MNHEY, SMNVEV (reference sequence). This CDR3 region has 15 residues. The clonotype originates from a boy younger than two with tuberous sclerosis and intractable seizures. This chain uses TRBV27 with TRBJ2-7; D is perhaps TRBD2 (6 bases). Sequencing used peripheral blood, obtained roughly 5 months after surgery. CDR3 coding DNA: TGTGCCAGCAGTTTCCGACGCGCGGGGTCCTACGAGCAGTACTTC. Residues: CASSFRRAGSYEQYF.